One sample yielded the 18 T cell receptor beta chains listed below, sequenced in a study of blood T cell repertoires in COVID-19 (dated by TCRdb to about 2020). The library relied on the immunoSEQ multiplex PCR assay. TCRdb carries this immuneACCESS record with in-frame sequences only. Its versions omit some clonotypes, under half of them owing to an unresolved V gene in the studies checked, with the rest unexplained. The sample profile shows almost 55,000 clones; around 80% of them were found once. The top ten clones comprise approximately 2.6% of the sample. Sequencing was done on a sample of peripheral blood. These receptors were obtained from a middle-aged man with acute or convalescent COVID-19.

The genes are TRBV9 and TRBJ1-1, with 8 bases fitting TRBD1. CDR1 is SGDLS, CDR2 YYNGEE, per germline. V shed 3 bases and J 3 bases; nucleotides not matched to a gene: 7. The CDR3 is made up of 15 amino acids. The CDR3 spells CASSAGGAGYTEAFF. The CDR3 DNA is TGTGCCAGCAGCGCAGGGGGCGCAGGGTACACTGAAGCTTTCTTT.

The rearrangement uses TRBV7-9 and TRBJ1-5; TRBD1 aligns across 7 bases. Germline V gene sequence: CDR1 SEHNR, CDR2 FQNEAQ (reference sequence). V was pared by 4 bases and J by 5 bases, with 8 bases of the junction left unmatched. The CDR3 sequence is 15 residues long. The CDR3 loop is CASSSLGTGDQPQHF. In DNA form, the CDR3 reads TGTGCCAGCAGCTCCCTGGGAACAGGGGATCAGCCCCAGCATTTT.

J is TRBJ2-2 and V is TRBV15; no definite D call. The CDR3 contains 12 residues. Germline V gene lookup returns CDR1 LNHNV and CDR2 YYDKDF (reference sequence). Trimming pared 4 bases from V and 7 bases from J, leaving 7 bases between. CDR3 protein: CATSTSGGELFF. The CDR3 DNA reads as TGTGCCACCAGCACCTCCGGCGGGGAGCTGTTTTTT. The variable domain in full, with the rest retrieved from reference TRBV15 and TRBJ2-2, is DAMVIQNPRYQVTQFGKPVTLSCSQTLNHNVMYWYQQKSSQAPKLLFHYYDKDFNNEADTPDNFQSRRPNTSFCFLDIRSPGLGDTAMYLCATSTSGGELFFGEGSRLTVL.

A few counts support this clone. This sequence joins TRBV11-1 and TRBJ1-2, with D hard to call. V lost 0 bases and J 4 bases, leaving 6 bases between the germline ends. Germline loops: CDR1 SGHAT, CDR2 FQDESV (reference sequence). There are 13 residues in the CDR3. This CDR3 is CASSLAQSYGYTF. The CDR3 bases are TGTGCCAGCAGCTTAGCACAGAGCTATGGCTACACCTTC.

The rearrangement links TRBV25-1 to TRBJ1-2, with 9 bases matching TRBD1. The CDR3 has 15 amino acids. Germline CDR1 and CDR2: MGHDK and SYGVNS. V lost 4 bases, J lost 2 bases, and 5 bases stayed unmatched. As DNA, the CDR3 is TGTGCCAGCAGTGCGCCCGGGACAGGGAACTATGGCTACACCTTC. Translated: CASSAPGTGNYGYTF.

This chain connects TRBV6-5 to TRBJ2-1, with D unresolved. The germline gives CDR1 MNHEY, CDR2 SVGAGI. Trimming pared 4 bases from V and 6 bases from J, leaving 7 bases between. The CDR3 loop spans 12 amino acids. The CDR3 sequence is CASSSGGNEQFF. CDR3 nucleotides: TGTGCCAGCAGTTCAGGTGGCAATGAGCAGTTCTTC.

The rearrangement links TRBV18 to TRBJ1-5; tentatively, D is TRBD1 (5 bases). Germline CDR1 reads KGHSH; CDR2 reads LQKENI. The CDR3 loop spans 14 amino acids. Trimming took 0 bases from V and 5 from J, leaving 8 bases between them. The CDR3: CASSPPGGDQPQHF. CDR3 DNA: TGTGCCAGCTCACCACCGGGGGGGGATCAGCCCCAGCATTTT. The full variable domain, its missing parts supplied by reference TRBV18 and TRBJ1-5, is NAGVMQNPRHLVRRRGQEARLRCSPMKGHSHVYWYRQLPEEGLKFMVYLQKENIIDESGMPKERFSAEFPKEGPSILRIQQVVRGDSAAYFCASSPPGGDQPQHFGDGTRLSIL.

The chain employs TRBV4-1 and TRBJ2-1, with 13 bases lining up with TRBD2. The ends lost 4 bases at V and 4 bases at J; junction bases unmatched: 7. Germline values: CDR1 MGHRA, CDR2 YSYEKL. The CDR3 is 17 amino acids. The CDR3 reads CASSLGLAGVGYNEQFF. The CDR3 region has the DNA TGCGCCAGCAGCCTAGGACTAGCGGGGGTGGGGTACAATGAGCAGTTCTTC.

The CDR3 reads CASSRQFNQPQHF. The CDR3 bases are TGTGCCAGCAGCAGACAATTCAATCAGCCCCAGCATTTT. The rearrangement joins TRBV11-2 to TRBJ1-5; D gene unclear. V was clipped by 5 bases and J by 3 bases, with 8 bases between them. The CDR3 is made up of 13 amino acids. Germline assignment: CDR1 SGHAT and CDR2 FQNNGV.

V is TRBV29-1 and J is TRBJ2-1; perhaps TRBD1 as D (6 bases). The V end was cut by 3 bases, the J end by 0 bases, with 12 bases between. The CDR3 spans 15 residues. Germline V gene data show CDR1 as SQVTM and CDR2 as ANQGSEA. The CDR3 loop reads CSVDQTGSSYNEQFF. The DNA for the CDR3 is TGCAGCGTTGACCAAACAGGGTCCTCCTACAATGAGCAGTTCTTC.

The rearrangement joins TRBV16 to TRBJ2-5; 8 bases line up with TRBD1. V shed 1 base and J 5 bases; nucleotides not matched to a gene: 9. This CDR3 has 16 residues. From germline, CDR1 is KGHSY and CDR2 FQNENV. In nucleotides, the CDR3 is TGTGCCAGCAGCCAATTCCGGACAGGGTCTACGGAGACCCAGTACTTC. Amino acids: CASSQFRTGSTETQYF.

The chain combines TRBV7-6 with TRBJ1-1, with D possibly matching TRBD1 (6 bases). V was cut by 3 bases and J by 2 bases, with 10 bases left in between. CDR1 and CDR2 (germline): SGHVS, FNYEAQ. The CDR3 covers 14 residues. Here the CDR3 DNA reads TGTGCCAGCAGCTTTACAGGGTCTAACACTGAAGCTTTCTTT. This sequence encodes CASSFTGSNTEAFF.

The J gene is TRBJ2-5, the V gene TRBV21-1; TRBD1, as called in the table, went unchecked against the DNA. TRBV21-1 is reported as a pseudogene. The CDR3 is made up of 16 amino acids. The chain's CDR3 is CASSKFAQNLQETQYF. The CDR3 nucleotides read TGTGCCAGCAGCAAATTTGCACAGAACCTCCAAGAGACCCAGTACTTC.

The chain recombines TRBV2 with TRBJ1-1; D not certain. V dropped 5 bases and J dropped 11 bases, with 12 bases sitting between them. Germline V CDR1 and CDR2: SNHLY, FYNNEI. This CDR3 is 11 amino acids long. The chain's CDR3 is CASSYSVDAFF. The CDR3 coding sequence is TGTGCCAGCAGTTACTCGGTTGATGCTTTCTTT.

The CDR3 reads CASSFVDKPYEQYF. CDR3 bases: TGTGCCAGCAGTTTTGTGGACAAGCCCTACGAGCAGTACTTC. V gene TRBV27 combines with J gene TRBJ2-7, with TRBD1 as a possible D gene (5 bases). The V gene's germline CDR1 is MNHEY and CDR2 SMNVEV (reference sequence). Trimming cost V 3 bases and J 2 bases, with 11 bases left between them. The length of the CDR3 is 14 residues.

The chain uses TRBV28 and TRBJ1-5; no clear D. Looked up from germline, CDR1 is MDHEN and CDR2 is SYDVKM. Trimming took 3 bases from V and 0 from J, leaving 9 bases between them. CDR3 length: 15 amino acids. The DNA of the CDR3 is TGTGCCAGCAGTTTCGTCAGTTTTAGCAATCAGCCCCAGCATTTT. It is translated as CASSFVSFSNQPQHF.

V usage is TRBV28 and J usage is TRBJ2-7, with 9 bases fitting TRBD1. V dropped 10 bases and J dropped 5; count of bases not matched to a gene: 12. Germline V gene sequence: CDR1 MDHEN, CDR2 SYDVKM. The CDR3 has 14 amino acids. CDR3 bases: TGTGCCACTCGCCGTGACAGGGGGGTGAACGAGCAGTACTTC. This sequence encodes CATRRDRGVNEQYF.

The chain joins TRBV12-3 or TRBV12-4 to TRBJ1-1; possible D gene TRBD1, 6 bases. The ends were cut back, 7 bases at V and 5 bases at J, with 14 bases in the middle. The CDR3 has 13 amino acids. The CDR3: CASTIHRETEAFF. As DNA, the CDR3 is TGTGCCAGCACCATCCACAGGGAGACTGAAGCTTTCTTT.